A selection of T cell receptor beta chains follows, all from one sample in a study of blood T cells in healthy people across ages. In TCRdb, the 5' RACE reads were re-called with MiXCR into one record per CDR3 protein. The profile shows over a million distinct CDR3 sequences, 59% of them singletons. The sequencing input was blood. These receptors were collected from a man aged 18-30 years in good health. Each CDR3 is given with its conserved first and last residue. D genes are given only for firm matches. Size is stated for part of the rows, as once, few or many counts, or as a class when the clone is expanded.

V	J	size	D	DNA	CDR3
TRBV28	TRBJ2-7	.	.	TGTGCCAGTAATTTCGGCAGGTCTTGGTCCGAGCAGTACTTC	CASNFGRSWSEQYF
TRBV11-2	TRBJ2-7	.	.	TGTGCCAGCAGCCCCCTCGGGACTCCCGCCCACGAGCAGTACTTC	CASSPLGTPAHEQYF
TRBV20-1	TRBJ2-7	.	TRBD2	TGCAGTGCTAGGGTTAGCGGGAGTACTGACGAGCAGTACTTC	CSARVSGSTDEQYF
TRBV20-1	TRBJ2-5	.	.	TGCAGTGCTGCCCCTCAAGAGACCCAGTACTTC	CSAAPQETQYF
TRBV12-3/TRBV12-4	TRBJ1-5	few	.	TGTGCCAGCAGTTTAGTAGTTGGCAGACGGACGGGCAATCAGCCCCAGCATTTT	CASSLVVGRRTGNQPQHF
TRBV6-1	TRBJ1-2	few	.	TGTGCCAGCAGTGACCCCAACAGGGTAGGGGCGAATGGCTACACCTTC	CASSDPNRVGANGYTF
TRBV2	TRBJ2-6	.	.	TGTGCCAGCAGTGAACGGCGGACCGGGGCCAACGTCCTGACTTTC	CASSERRTGANVLTF
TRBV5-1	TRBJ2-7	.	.	TGCGCCAGCAGCTTGTTGGGAGAGGGCTACGCCTACGAGCAGTACTTC	CASSLLGEGYAYEQYF
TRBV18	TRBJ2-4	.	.	TGTGCCAGCTCCTCGGGGAGCACCCAGGTTGGGCAGTACTTC	CASSSGSTQVGQYF
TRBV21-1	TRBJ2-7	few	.	TGTGCCAGCAGCAAAGAGGAGGCAGCGCCCTACGAGCAGTACTTC	CASSKEEAAPYEQYF
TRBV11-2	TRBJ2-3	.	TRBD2	TGTGCCAGCAGCTTAGGTGGGGGGGGTAGCACAGATACGCAGTATTTT	CASSLGGGGSTDTQYF
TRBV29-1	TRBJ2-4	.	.	TGCAGCGTTGAAGAGACAGGTCTAGCCAAAAACACTCAGTACTTC	CSVEETGLAKNTQYF
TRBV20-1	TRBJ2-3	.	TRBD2	TGCAGTGCTAGAGACACACATGAGCGGGAGGTATGGTGGGATACGCAGTATTTT	CSARDTHEREVWWDTQYF
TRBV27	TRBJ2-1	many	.	TGTGCCAGCACTCTAGGAAATGAGCAGTTCTTC	CASTLGNEQFF
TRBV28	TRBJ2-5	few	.	TGTGCCAGCAATATACGGGACTCTCAAGAGACCCAGTACTTC	CASNIRDSQETQYF
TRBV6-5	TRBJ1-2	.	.	TGTGCCAGCAGAACGGAAGCCCCTTATGGCTACACCTTC	CASRTEAPYGYTF
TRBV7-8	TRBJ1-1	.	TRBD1	TGTGCCAGCGGCCCAGGGGGCTTGAACACTGAAGCTTTCTTT	CASGPGGLNTEAFF
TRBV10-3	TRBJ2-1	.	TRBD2	TGTGCCATCACCTCTAGCGGGGATACCTACGAGCAGTTCTTC	CAITSSGDTYEQFF
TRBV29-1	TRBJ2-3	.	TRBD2	TGCAGCGTAGAAGGAGCGGGAGAGGGCACAGATACGCAGTATTTT	CSVEGAGEGTDTQYF
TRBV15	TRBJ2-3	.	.	TGTGCCACCAGCAGATGGACGGTGGGTTCGTCAGATACGCAGTATTTT	CATSRWTVGSSDTQYF
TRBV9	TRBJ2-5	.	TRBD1	TGTGCCAGCAACCCTCTAGGGGGCCCCGAAGAGACCCAGTACTTC	CASNPLGGPEETQYF
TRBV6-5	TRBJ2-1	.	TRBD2	TGTGCCAGCAGTTACTCAGCAGCGGGAGGTGAGCAGTTCTTC	CASSYSAAGGEQFF
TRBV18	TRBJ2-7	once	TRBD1	TGTGCCAGCTCACCTTGGGACAGGGGTAGCGACGAGCAGTACTTC	CASSPWDRGSDEQYF